Listed below are T cell receptor beta chains from one sample, sequenced in a study of identical twins. TCRdb itself ran the 5' RACE reads through MiXCR, one entry per CDR3 protein. This sample has around 340,000 distinct CDR3 sequences, with around 9.7% found just once. Sequences were obtained from naive T cells sorted from blood. The receptor set was obtained from a woman in her forties or fifties in good health. Each CDR3 is given with its conserved first and last residue. A D gene is named only where the DNA matches it firmly. Clone size is shown for a subset of rows, as once, few, many or a class of expanded clone.

size	D	J	V	CDR3	DNA
-	-	TRBJ2-2	TRBV7-9	CASSSTSPLGTGELFF	TGTGCCAGCAGCTCAACTAGCCCCCTTGGGACCGGGGAGCTGTTTTTT
-	-	TRBJ2-1	TRBV2	CASSGVDSYNEQFF	TGTGCCAGCAGTGGGGTTGACTCCTACAATGAGCAGTTCTTC
few	-	TRBJ1-2	TRBV5-1	CASRTETNYGYTF	TGCGCCAGCCGGACCGAAACTAACTATGGCTACACCTTC
-	-	TRBJ1-1	TRBV5-4	CASSLRGVMNTEAFF	TGTGCCAGCAGCTTGAGGGGGGTAATGAACACTGAAGCTTTCTTT
-	-	TRBJ2-6	TRBV7-9	CASSLVLDSGANVLTF	TGTGCCAGCAGCTTAGTACTGGACTCTGGGGCCAACGTCCTGACTTTC
-	-	TRBJ1-2	TRBV7-9	CASPFSGNYGYTF	TGTGCCAGCCCCTTCTCTGGGAACTATGGCTACACCTTC
many	TRBD2	TRBJ2-1	TRBV12-3/TRBV12-4	CASRTGTSGYNEQFF	TGTGCCAGCAGAACAGGGACTAGCGGATACAATGAGCAGTTCTTC
many	TRBD2	TRBJ2-1	TRBV3-1	CASSQDPAGAMDEQFF	TGTGCCAGCAGCCAAGATCCCGCGGGAGCCATGGATGAGCAGTTCTTC
-	-	TRBJ2-7	TRBV5-5	CASSLALASYEQYF	TGTGCCAGCAGCTTGGCTCTGGCATCCTACGAGCAGTACTTC
few	-	TRBJ2-1	TRBV25-1	CASSEYSGGAGHNEQFF	TGTGCCAGCAGTGAATATTCCGGTGGTGCGGGGCACAATGAGCAGTTCTTC
-	-	TRBJ1-2	TRBV20-1	CSARVTAGGYTF	TGCAGTGCTAGAGTGACAGCCGGTGGCTACACCTTC
few	-	TRBJ2-1	TRBV11-1	CASSLGPIGYNEQFF	TGTGCCAGCAGCTTGGGACCGATCGGGTACAATGAGCAGTTCTTC
-	-	TRBJ1-3	TRBV5-1	CASSLANGRTNTIYF	TGCGCCAGCAGCTTGGCTAACGGGAGGACAAACACCATATATTTT
many	-	TRBJ2-3	TRBV10-3	CATDEGADTQYF	TGTGCCACCGACGAGGGCGCAGATACGCAGTATTTT
-	-	TRBJ2-1	TRBV27	CASSLYPSGQFYNEQFF	TGTGCCAGCAGTTTATACCCCTCGGGGCAGTTCTACAATGAGCAGTTCTTC
many	-	TRBJ2-1	TRBV12-3/TRBV12-4	CASSTLKSSYNEQFF	TGTGCCAGCAGTACCCTCAAAAGCTCCTACAATGAGCAGTTCTTC
many	-	TRBJ2-7	TRBV5-1	CASSLGQGGGSGEQYF	TGCGCCAGCAGCTTGGGACAGGGTGGAGGGTCCGGCGAGCAGTACTTC
few	-	TRBJ2-1	TRBV7-6	CASSLAGGISYNEQFF	TGTGCCAGCAGCTTAGCGGGAGGCATCTCCTACAATGAGCAGTTCTTC
many	TRBD1	TRBJ2-3	TRBV4-2	CASSQDGPDRVPTDTQYF	TGTGCCAGCAGCCAAGATGGACCGGACAGGGTTCCCACAGATACGCAGTATTTT
-	-	TRBJ2-7	TRBV4-1	CASSQETAVPTWEQYF	TGCGCCAGCAGCCAAGAGACGGCGGTCCCCACCTGGGAGCAGTACTTC
-	-	TRBJ1-2	TRBV29-1	CSVEEATSYGYTF	TGCAGCGTTGAGGAAGCCACCTCTTATGGCTACACCTTC
-	-	TRBJ2-7	TRBV6-5	CASGESGGSEQYF	TGTGCCAGCGGGGAATCCGGTGGAAGCGAGCAGTACTTC
many	-	TRBJ2-1	TRBV4-2	CASSQDGNEQFF	TGTGCCAGCAGCCAAGATGGAAATGAGCAGTTCTTC
-	-	TRBJ1-6	TRBV4-1	CASSLRPPGGDSPLHF	TGCGCCAGCAGCCTCCGACCCCCGGGAGGGGATTCACCCCTCCACTTT
many	-	TRBJ2-1	TRBV12-3/TRBV12-4	CASAGGSVEQFF	TGTGCCTCAGCAGGGGGGTCCGTAGAGCAGTTCTTC
-	TRBD2	TRBJ2-5	TRBV4-1	CASSQVGLAGETQYF	TGCGCCAGCAGCCAAGTGGGACTAGCGGGAGAGACCCAGTACTTC
few	-	TRBJ1-2	TRBV12-3/TRBV12-4	CASSLSNNYGYTF	TGTGCCAGCAGCCTCAGTAATAACTATGGCTACACCTTC
many	TRBD1	TRBJ1-1	TRBV27	CASSQTGREAFF	TGTGCCAGCAGCCAGACAGGGCGTGAAGCTTTCTTT
few	-	TRBJ2-1	TRBV30	CAWQGNPGYNEQFF	TGTGCCTGGCAAGGCAATCCTGGGTACAATGAGCAGTTCTTC
many	TRBD2	TRBJ2-1	TRBV4-2	CASSQPQREYEQFF	TGTGCCAGCAGCCAGCCCCAGCGGGAATATGAGCAGTTCTTC
many	-	TRBJ1-2	TRBV20-1	CSARDRVNYGYTF	TGCAGTGCTAGAGACAGGGTTAACTATGGCTACACCTTC
-	-	TRBJ2-3	TRBV6-1	CASRVHSGDTQYF	TGTGCCAGCAGGGTTCATAGCGGCGATACGCAGTATTTT
-	TRBD2	TRBJ2-5	TRBV6-2/TRBV6-3	CASSPHAAGGETQYF	TGTGCCAGCAGCCCTCACGCCGCGGGAGGAGAGACCCAGTACTTC
few	-	TRBJ2-3	TRBV11-2	CASSLGHKEGTDTQYF	TGTGCCAGCAGCTTAGGCCACAAGGAGGGCACAGATACGCAGTATTTT
-	-	TRBJ2-3	TRBV12-3/TRBV12-4	CASKEKTSGTDTQYF	TGTGCCAGCAAAGAGAAAACTTCAGGGACAGATACGCAGTATTTT
-	-	TRBJ2-3	TRBV4-2	CASSQVVGGSTDTQYF	TGTGCCAGCAGCCAAGTTGTGGGGGGCTCCACAGATACGCAGTATTTT
-	-	TRBJ1-5	TRBV20-1	CSATTAGTEVGAQHF	TGCAGTGCTACTACAGCCGGGACCGAAGTGGGGGCCCAGCATTTT